This T cell receptor (beta chain) stems from a study of cytomegalovirus exposure and HLA in healthy donors. The PCR employed 60 Vbeta primers together with 13 Jbeta primers. Sequencing was performed with immunoSEQ multiplex PCR; in TCRdb, only in-frame clones are kept and a portion is missing. The sample has roughly 170,000 clones, about three quarters seen once. Every donor was a healthy person donating bone marrow. For this clone: Antigen specificity is unknown.

Study-wide results and limits: Analysis was performed later, and it showed HLA-associated TCR beta chains to be more clonally expanded than equally common others. High sensitivity and specificity were reportedly achieved when the classifier diagnosed cytomegalovirus status.

CDR1 and CDR2 (germline): MNHNS, SASEGT. The V end was cut by 6 bases, the J end by 0 bases, with 11 bases between. The CDR3 has 14 residues. The sequence was obtained from a female donor in good health and CMV-seronegative. The chain is built from TRBV6-1 and TRBJ1-1; D ambiguous. The sequenced sample consisted of PBMCs. CDR3 sequence: CASRTQKLNTEAFF. The CDR3, as DNA: TGTGCCAGCAGGACACAGAAACTGAACACTGAAGCTTTCTTT.